One TCR beta chain is described in this entry. The V gene lost 3 bases and the J gene lost 4 bases, with 10 bases spanning the gap. Germline V gene data show CDR1 as SNHLY and CDR2 as FYNNEI. The CDR3 covers 14 residues. In the PCR, 60 Vbeta and 13 Jbeta primers were used. Assay: immunoSEQ multiplex PCR; the TCRdb copy retains only in-frame clones and omits some. This table holds around 170,000 clones, 80% found once. The entry originates in a study of cytomegalovirus exposure and HLA in healthy donors. The source of this sequence is a woman between 50 and 59 years old in good health and CMV-seropositive. The genes are TRBV2 and TRBJ1-5, with D possibly being TRBD1 (5 bases). Sequences were obtained from PBMCs. The CDR3 sequence: CASSEQGYNQPQHF. CDR3 nucleotide sequence: TGTGCCAGCAGTGAGCAGGGCTATAATCAGCCCCAGCATTTT.